Sequencing of this T cell receptor (beta chain) was carried out in a study of blood T cell repertoires in COVID-19. Repertoires were generated with immunoSEQ multiplex PCR, while TCRdb's copy carries only in-frame clones and drops some. The table lists some 180,000 clones, nearly 90% of them singletons. Germline V gene lookup returns CDR1 SGHAT and CDR2 FQNNGV. The CDR3 runs 15 residues. The V and J ends lost 5 bases and 4 bases respectively, with 17 bases between them. This rearrangement joins TRBV11-2 to TRBJ1-2; no definite D call. The sample was peripheral blood. This receptor was taken from a man aged 55-75 years with active or convalescent COVID-19. The CDR3 loop reads CASSADARDLYGYTF. Written as DNA, the CDR3 is TGTGCCAGCAGCGCGGATGCGAGGGATCTCTATGGCTACACCTTC.